The 24 T cell receptor beta chains listed next were all sequenced from one sample in a study of breast tumors, draining lymph nodes, adjacent tissues. Each CDR3 protein is one row after TCRdb ran MiXCR on the multiplex PCR reads. The table has about 20,000 distinct CDR3 sequences, about a third seen once. The sequenced sample was breast tumor tissue. The source of these receptors is a female donor with breast cancer. Some clones in this sample may be carry-over from other donors' samples.

This clonotype was counted at least ten times. The chain combines TRBV29-1 with TRBJ2-3; D is uncertain. From germline, CDR1 is SQVTM and CDR2 ANQGSEA. The length of the CDR3 is 10 residues. Trimming removed 7 bases at V and 6 bases at J, with 8 bases between. The CDR3 reads CSGVLDTQYF. CDR3 nucleotide sequence: TGCAGCGGAGTGTTGGATACGCAGTATTTT.

With respect to this clonotype: A much larger clone is a single base away; this may be a read error. It is likely a read error, because the conserved phenylalanine at the end of the CDR3 is missing. The chain has TRBV6-2 or TRBV6-3 and TRBJ2-2; D may be TRBD1 or TRBD2 (5 bases each). The CDR3 contains 13 residues. CDR1 is MNHEY and CDR2 is SVGEGT in the germline V gene. V lost 7 bases, J lost 4 bases, and 10 bases lay in between. The CDR3: CASTWGTTGELFL. The CDR3 coding sequence is TGTGCCAGCACGTGGGGGACCACCGGGGAGCTGTTTCTT.

The J gene is TRBJ2-5, the V gene TRBV3-1, with no clear D. V lost 1 base and J 2 bases, leaving 8 bases between the germline ends. CDR3 length: 14 residues. In germline, CDR1 is LGHDT, CDR2 YNNKEL (reference sequence). The CDR3 DNA reads as TGTGCCAGCAGCCAAGTCACGGAACAAGAGACCCAGTACTTC. This gives the protein CASSQVTEQETQYF.

This chain joins TRBV27 and TRBJ2-1; the match to TRBD2 covers 11 bases. This CDR3 contains 17 residues. The germline V gene has CDR1 MNHEY and CDR2 SMNVEV (reference sequence). V dropped 5 bases and J dropped 9; count of bases not matched to a gene: 15. CDR3 nucleotide sequence: TGTGCCAGCAGTCCATCTAGCGGGAGGACGTTCGGGGTTGAGCAGTTCTTC. This encodes CASSPSSGRTFGVEQFF.

About this clonotype: This may be a read error: a much more frequent sequence differs by one nucleotide. This sequence joins TRBV12-3 or TRBV12-4 and TRBJ2-2; possible D gene TRBD2, 5 bases. V was cut by 1 base and J by 6 bases, with 9 bases left in between. This CDR3 spans 14 amino acids. DNA of the CDR3: TGTGCCAGCAGTTTAGGAGACTACGCCGGGGAGCTGTTTTTT. This encodes CASSLGDYAGELFF.

Of note for this clonotype: The junction and the germline gene differ at one end; a read error may be behind it. The chain is built from TRBV5-6 and TRBJ2-2; TRBD1 is a possible D gene (6 bases). The CDR3 length is 15 residues. Germline V gene lookup returns CDR1 SGHDT and CDR2 YYEEEE. The CDR3 loop is CASSLGGTNTGELSF. CDR3 coding DNA: TGTGCCAGCAGCTTGGGGGGGACAAACACCGGGGAGCTGTCTTTT.

V usage is TRBV7-6 and J usage is TRBJ1-4; the match to TRBD1 covers 7 bases. Germline V gene sequence: CDR1 SGHVS, CDR2 FNYEAQ. The CDR3 is 16 residues long. With V trimmed by 4 bases and J by 9 bases, 14 bases remained unmatched. CDR3 coding DNA: TGTGCCAGCAGCTCCCAGCAGGGGGAAGAGAAAAAAAAACTGTTTTTT. This gives the protein CASSSQQGEEKKKLFF. Using reference TRBV7-6 and TRBJ1-4 for the parts outside the CDR3, the full variable domain is GAGVSQSPRYKVTKRGQDVALRCDPISGHVSLYWYRQALGQGPEFLTYFNYEAQQDKSGLPNDRFSAERPEGSISTLTIQRTEQRDSAMYRCASSSQQGEEKKKLFFGSGTQLSVL.

This clonotype was observed at least ten times. The J gene is TRBJ2-3, the V gene TRBV20-1; 7 bases are a match to TRBD2. The CDR3 is made up of 14 amino acids. The germline CDR1 and CDR2 sequences are DFQATT and SNEGSKA (reference sequence). The V segment lost 3 bases and the J segment 0 bases; nucleotides outside the gene matches: 3. In nucleotides, the CDR3 is TGCAGTGCTAGTTGGGAGGGCAGCACAGATACGCAGTATTTT. Protein sequence: CSASWEGSTDTQYF.

Only a few counts were recorded for this clonotype. Written as DNA, the CDR3 is TGTGCCAGCAGCTTGGCGGAGGGGGCCCCGCTGGGTTGGTATGGCTACACCTTC. It yields the protein CASSLAEGAPLGWYGYTF. V usage is TRBV5-4 and J usage is TRBJ1-2, with TRBD1 matching over 7 bases. The CDR3 has 18 residues. Trimming removed 0 bases from V and 5 bases from J; junction bases left unmatched: 16. The germline V gene has CDR1 SGHNT and CDR2 YYREEE (reference sequence).

The table lists this clonotype with a count of one. The rearrangement links TRBV6-1 to TRBJ2-3, with a weak D call TRBD2 (6 bases). The V end lost 3 bases, the J end lost 4 bases, and 14 bases lay between the germline ends. Germline assignment: CDR1 MNHNS and CDR2 SASEGT. This CDR3 is 15 amino acids long. In nucleotides, the CDR3 is TGTGCCAGCAGTGACTCACATGGAGGGTCAGATACGCAGTATTTT. Its protein product is CASSDSHGGSDTQYF.

This clonotype is medium-sized (0.01 to 0.1%). The V and J genes are TRBV9 and TRBJ2-6; no definite D call. The germline V and J ends were trimmed by 0 bases and 0 bases, with 10 bases remaining between them. There are 17 residues in the CDR3. CDR1 and CDR2 from the germline V gene are SGDLS and YYNGEE. The CDR3 spells CASSVGVSVSGANVLTF. CDR3 coding DNA: TGTGCCAGCAGCGTAGGGGTGTCTGTCTCTGGGGCCAACGTCCTGACTTTC.

To note about this clonotype: This clone may be a read error of a much larger clone one base away. The rearrangement links TRBV3-1 to TRBJ2-3, with D perhaps TRBD1 (5 bases). The CDR3 is 14 residues long. Germline V gene data show CDR1 as LGHDT and CDR2 as YNNKEL (reference sequence). As DNA, the CDR3 is TGTGCCAGCAGCCTTAGTGACCAGACAGATGCGCAGTATTTT. Its protein product is CASSLSDQTDAQYF.

By frequency in the sample, this clonotype is medium-sized (0.01 to 0.1%). The chain combines TRBV5-1 with TRBJ2-3; D is uncertain. Germline values: CDR1 SGHRS, CDR2 YFSETQ. The V and J ends lost 4 bases and 1 base respectively, with 7 bases between them. CDR3 length: 13 amino acids. CDR3 DNA sequence: TGCGCCAGCAGCCTGGACGGCACAGATACGCAGTATTTT. Amino acids: CASSLDGTDTQYF.

About this clonotype itself: With a much larger clone just one base away, this may be a read error. The chain carries TRBV28 and TRBJ2-7; 7 positions agree with TRBD1. CDR3 length equals 15 residues. Germline V gives CDR1 MDHEN, CDR2 SYDVKM. CDR3 in amino acids: CASSSPGQRTLERYF. The CDR3 DNA is TGTGCCAGCAGTTCCCCGGGACAGAGGACTTTAGAGCGGTACTTC.

This clonotype was observed at least ten times. The chain employs TRBV7-8 and TRBJ1-3; D not certain. Germline CDR1 reads SGHVS; CDR2 reads FQNEAQ. The CDR3 covers 13 residues. V gave up 10 bases and J gave up 0 bases, with 10 bases separating them. Here the CDR3 reads CAIGPSSGNTIYF. The CDR3 DNA follows: TGTGCCATCGGGCCTAGCTCTGGAAACACCATATATTTT.

This clonotype was recorded at least ten times. The chain is built from TRBV30 and TRBJ1-2; the D is unclear. CDR1 and CDR2 (germline): GTSNPN, SVGIG (reference sequence). The CDR3 has 14 amino acids. With 4 bases removed from V and 6 bases from J, the gap between germline ends came to 18 bases. CDR3 nucleotides: TGTGCCTGGAATATCAAGCTTGGGCCAAATGGCTACACCTTC. Amino acid sequence: CAWNIKLGPNGYTF. Complete variable domain (other parts from reference TRBV30 and TRBJ1-2): SQTIHQWPATLVQPVGSPLSLECTVEGTSNPNLYWYRQAAGRGLQLLFYSVGIGQISSEVPQNLSASRPQDRQFILSSKKLLLSDSGFYLCAWNIKLGPNGYTFGSGTRLTVV.

Many counts were recorded for this clonotype. CDR3 in amino acids: CASSLSGSAYNEQFF. Here the CDR3 DNA reads TGTGCCAGCAGCTTAAGCGGGAGCGCCTACAATGAGCAGTTCTTC. This sequence joins TRBV11-2 and TRBJ2-1, with 8 bases identical to TRBD2. With 2 bases clipped from V and 2 bases from J, the junction kept 2 bases outside the gene matches. The CDR3 loop spans 15 amino acids. The germline V gene encodes CDR1 SGHAT and CDR2 FQNNGV.

This clonotype was observed many times. The chain couples TRBV20-1 to TRBJ1-5; tentatively, D is TRBD1 (6 bases). Per germline, CDR1 DFQATT and CDR2 SNEGSKA (reference sequence). V was pared by 4 bases and J by 1 base, with 8 bases between. The CDR3 is made up of 13 amino acids. The DNA for the CDR3 is TGCAGTGCTAAGGGGGGAAGCAATCAGCCCCAGCATTTT. As protein: CSAKGGSNQPQHF.

Of note for this clonotype: This clone may be a read error of a much larger clone one base away. This sequence joins TRBV12-3 or TRBV12-4 and TRBJ2-5, with TRBD2 as a possible D gene (5 bases). The CDR3 covers 13 residues. The V end was cut by 8 bases, the J end by 5 bases, with 15 bases between. The CDR3 protein is CASRRGIDETQYF. Written as DNA, the CDR3 is TGTGCCAGCCGACGGGGTATCGACGAGACCCAGTACTTC.

Many counts were recorded for this clonotype. The chain carries TRBV20-1 and TRBJ2-1; 8 bases are shared with TRBD2. In germline, CDR1 is DFQATT, CDR2 SNEGSKA (reference sequence). This CDR3 contains 11 residues. V shed 5 bases and J 16 bases; nucleotides not matched to a gene: 10. The DNA of the CDR3 is TGCAGTGCTGCCGAGGGACTAGTATCCTTCTTC. Residues: CSAAEGLVSFF.

The rearrangement links TRBV4-1 to TRBJ1-6; D gene ambiguous. The germline V gene encodes CDR1 MGHRA and CDR2 YSYEKL. The germline V and J ends were trimmed by 1 base and 5 bases, with 9 bases remaining between them. This CDR3 spans 15 amino acids. CDR3 sequence reads: CASSQVGPNNSPLHF. Here the CDR3 DNA reads TGCGCCAGCAGCCAAGTCGGGCCGAATAATTCACCCCTCCACTTT.

This clonotype was detected many times. V is TRBV28 and J is TRBJ2-7; 7 bases agree with TRBD1. J was trimmed by 0 bases and V by 4 bases; bases with no gene match: 9. This CDR3 region has 16 residues. CDR1 and CDR2 from the germline V gene are MDHEN and SYDVKM. The CDR3 bases are TGTGCCAGCAGTTCCCCAGGGGGTCGGGGCTCCTACGAGCAGTACTTC. It is translated as CASSSPGGRGSYEQYF.

The sample holds many counts of this clonotype. The rearrangement joins TRBV6-2 or TRBV6-3 to TRBJ2-1, with D tentatively TRBD1 or TRBD2 (5 bases each). CDR3 length: 13 amino acids. The germline CDR1 and CDR2 sequences are MNHEY and SVGEGT. V was pared by 5 bases and J by 6 bases, with 11 bases between. This CDR3 is CASSVLGVNEQFF. The CDR3 DNA sequence: TGTGCCAGCAGTGTCCTGGGGGTCAATGAGCAGTTCTTC.

This clonotype was detected many times. The chain couples TRBV6-6 to TRBJ2-2; weak D call: TRBD2 (6 bases). Germline lookup yields CDR1 MNHNY and CDR2 SVGAGI (reference sequence). The CDR3 is 16 residues long. Trimming took 5 bases from V and 6 from J, leaving 19 bases between them. In DNA form, the CDR3 reads TGTGCCAGCAGTAGCCCGGAGGGTATGAGCGCCGGGGAGCTGTTTTTT. This gives the protein CASSSPEGMSAGELFF.